The 14 T cell receptor beta chains in this list originate from one sample, sequenced in a study of blood T cell repertoires in COVID-19. TCRdb keeps only in-frame clones here, not all; method: immunoSEQ multiplex PCR. This table holds about 240,000 clones, about 80% found once. Sample: peripheral blood. The receptors shown here come from a woman older than 75 with acute or convalescent COVID-19.

This rearrangement joins TRBV5-1 to TRBJ1-1, with D perhaps TRBD1 (6 bases). The CDR3 is 15 residues long. Deletions cut 0 bases from V and 3 bases from J, with 12 bases between. CDR1 is SGHRS, CDR2 YFSETQ, per germline. The CDR3, as DNA: TGCGCCAGCAGCTTGGAAGGGGGGGCGCACACTGAAGCTTTCTTT. Translating gives CASSLEGGAHTEAFF.

The rearrangement joins TRBV4-1 to TRBJ2-5, with TRBD2 matching 9 bases. Trimming removed 0 bases from V and 4 bases from J; junction bases left unmatched: 6. The germline V gene encodes CDR1 MGHRA and CDR2 YSYEKL. CDR3 length: 16 amino acids. This CDR3 is CASSQDRAGGLETQYF. Written as DNA, the CDR3 is TGCGCCAGCAGCCAAGATCGGGCGGGGGGGCTAGAGACCCAGTACTTC.

The V and J genes are TRBV7-8 and TRBJ1-4; the match to TRBD1 covers 8 bases. Germline CDR1 and CDR2: SGHVS and FQNEAQ. V lost 5 bases, J lost 8 bases, and 4 bases stayed unmatched. The CDR3 is made up of 13 amino acids. This CDR3 reads CASSGQGTEKLFF. The CDR3 DNA is TGTGCCAGCAGCGGACAGGGAACCGAAAAACTGTTTTTT.

The gene calls are TRBV28 and TRBJ2-7; TRBD1 agrees at 9 bases. Germline V gene data show CDR1 as MDHEN and CDR2 as SYDVKM. The V segment lost 7 bases and the J segment 1 base; nucleotides outside the gene matches: 5. The CDR3 consists of 14 residues. The chain's CDR3 is CASTRTGVSYEQYF. The CDR3 coding sequence is TGTGCCAGCACCCGGACAGGGGTTTCCTACGAGCAGTACTTC. Based on the CDR3 plus reference TRBV28 and TRBJ2-7, the full variable domain is DVKVTQSSRYLVKRTGEKVFLECVQDMDHENMFWYRQDPGLGLRLIYFSYDVKMKEKGDIPEGYSVSREKKERFSLILESASTNQTSMYLCASTRTGVSYEQYFGPGTRLTVT.

The V and J genes are TRBV19 and TRBJ2-7; TRBD2 is a possible D gene (6 bases). V lost 5 bases and J lost 3, with 14 bases in between. The CDR3 runs 14 residues. Germline V lookup: CDR1 LNHDA, CDR2 SQIVND (reference sequence). CDR3 residues: CASSAQGLHYEQYF. CDR3 sequence (DNA): TGTGCCAGTAGTGCGCAGGGACTCCACTACGAGCAGTACTTC.

CDR3 nucleotide sequence: TGTGCCAGCAGCTCCGTCACAGATACGCAGTATTTT. This codes for CASSSVTDTQYF. The chain recombines TRBV28 with TRBJ2-3; D uncertain. Germline CDR1 MDHEN, CDR2 SYDVKM. The CDR3 extends over 12 amino acids. Trimming stripped 6 bases from V and 2 bases from J, with 6 bases between. Filled out from reference TRBV28 and TRBJ2-3, the complete variable domain reads DVKVTQSSRYLVKRTGEKVFLECVQDMDHENMFWYRQDPGLGLRLIYFSYDVKMKEKGDIPEGYSVSREKKERFSLILESASTNQTSMYLCASSSVTDTQYFGPGTRLTVL.

This sequence joins TRBV7-8 and TRBJ1-1, with D uncertain. V lost 2 bases to trimming and J lost 1 base, with 11 bases between them. This CDR3 is 15 amino acids long. Germline V gene sequence: CDR1 SGHVS, CDR2 FQNEAQ. CDR3 nucleotide sequence: TGTGCCAGCAGCTTATCGGGTAACCCGAACACTGAAGCTTTCTTT. Translated: CASSLSGNPNTEAFF.

This clone was seen only a few times. This sequence joins TRBV11-2 and TRBJ2-3; 7 bases match TRBD2. Germline V gene sequence: CDR1 SGHAT, CDR2 FQNNGV. CDR3 length: 12 residues. Losses at the gene ends were 6 bases for V and 9 bases for J; bases not matched to a gene: 6. The chain's CDR3 is CASSPWRGTQYF. The CDR3 DNA reads as TGTGCCAGCAGTCCGTGGCGGGGGACGCAGTATTTT. The full variable domain, in which reference TRBV11-2 and TRBJ2-3 provide the parts outside the CDR3, is EAGVAQSPRYKIIEKRQSVAFWCNPISGHATLYWYQQILGQGPKLLIQFQNNGVVDDSQLPKDRFSAERLKGVDSTLKIQPAKLEDSAVYLCASSPWRGTQYFGPGTRLTVL.

The chain recombines TRBV7-2 with TRBJ2-3; D unclear. Germline V lookup: CDR1 SGHTA, CDR2 FQGNSA. The V end was cut by 0 bases, the J end by 2 bases, with 6 bases between. CDR3 length equals 14 residues. This CDR3 is CASSLALPTDTQYF. The CDR3 DNA reads TGTGCCAGCAGCTTAGCACTCCCCACAGATACGCAGTATTTT. The variable domain in full, completed from reference TRBV7-2 and TRBJ2-3, reads GAGVSQSPSNKVTEKGKDVELRCDPISGHTALYWYRQSLGQGLEFLIYFQGNSAPDKSGLPSDRFSAERTGGSVSTLTIQRTQQEDSAVYLCASSLALPTDTQYFGPGTRLTVL.

The chain is built from TRBV11-2 and TRBJ1-2; 8 bases fit TRBD1. Trimming took 5 bases from V and 5 from J; bases not matched to a gene: 10. From germline, CDR1 is SGHAT and CDR2 FQNNGV. CDR3 length: 15 residues. The CDR3 spells CASSPHLGQAYGYTF. DNA for the CDR3: TGTGCCAGCAGCCCCCACTTGGGACAGGCATATGGCTACACCTTC.

In this sample, this clone turned up once. The chain couples TRBV5-6 to TRBJ2-7; D call uncertain. Germline lookup yields CDR1 SGHDT and CDR2 YYEEEE. V lost 2 bases and J lost 4, with 7 bases in between. The CDR3 consists of 12 residues. This CDR3 is CASSFEHYEQYF. The CDR3 nucleotides are TGTGCCAGCAGCTTCGAGCATTACGAGCAGTACTTC.

The rearrangement uses TRBV5-1 and TRBJ1-1, with D possibly matching TRBD1 (5 bases). Per the germline V gene, CDR1 is SGHRS and CDR2 is YFSETQ. V was clipped by 0 bases and J by 2 bases, with 11 bases between them. The CDR3 spans 15 residues. This chain's CDR3 is CASSLGGRRNTEAFF. The CDR3 DNA sequence: TGCGCCAGCAGCTTGGGGGGCAGGCGCAACACTGAAGCTTTCTTT.

V usage is TRBV6-5 and J usage is TRBJ2-7; 9 nucleotides match TRBD2. Germline V gene sequence: CDR1 MNHEY, CDR2 SVGAGI. The ends lost 4 bases at V and 6 bases at J; junction bases unmatched: 13. The CDR3 extends over 16 amino acids. The CDR3 spells CASSSLRAGGPGEQYF. The CDR3 nucleotides are TGTGCCAGCAGTTCCCTGAGGGCGGGGGGGCCCGGCGAGCAGTACTTC.

The gene calls are TRBV7-8 and TRBJ2-2; 12 bases map to TRBD2. Germline V gives CDR1 SGHVS, CDR2 FQNEAQ. The CDR3 totals 16 residues. V gave up 3 bases and J gave up 6 bases; unmatched junction bases: 5. The CDR3 loop reads CASSFLTSGGAGELFF. The CDR3 DNA reads TGTGCCAGCAGCTTCCTGACTAGCGGGGGAGCCGGGGAGCTGTTTTTT.